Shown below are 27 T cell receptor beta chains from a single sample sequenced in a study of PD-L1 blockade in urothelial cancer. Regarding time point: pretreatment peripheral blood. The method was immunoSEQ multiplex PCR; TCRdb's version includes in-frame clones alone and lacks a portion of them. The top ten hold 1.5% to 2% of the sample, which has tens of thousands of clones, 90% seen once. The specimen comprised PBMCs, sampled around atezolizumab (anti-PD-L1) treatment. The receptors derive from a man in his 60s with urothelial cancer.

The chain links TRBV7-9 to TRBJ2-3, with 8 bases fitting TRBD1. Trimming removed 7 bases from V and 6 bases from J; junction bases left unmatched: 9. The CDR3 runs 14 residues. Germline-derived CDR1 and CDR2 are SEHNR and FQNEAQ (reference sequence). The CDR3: CASMRTGSSDTQYF. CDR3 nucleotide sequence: TGTGCCAGCATGAGGACAGGGTCGTCGGATACGCAGTATTTT.

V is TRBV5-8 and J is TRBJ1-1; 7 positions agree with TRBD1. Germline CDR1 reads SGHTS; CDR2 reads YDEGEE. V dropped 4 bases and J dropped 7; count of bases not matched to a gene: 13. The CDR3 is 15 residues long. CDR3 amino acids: CASSPRGRGRGEAFF. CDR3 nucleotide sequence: TGTGCCAGCAGCCCAAGAGGCAGGGGGAGAGGTGAAGCTTTCTTT.

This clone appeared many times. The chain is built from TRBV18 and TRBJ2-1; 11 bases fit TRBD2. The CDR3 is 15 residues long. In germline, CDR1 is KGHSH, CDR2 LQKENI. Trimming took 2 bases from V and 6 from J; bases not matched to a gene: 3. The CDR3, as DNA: TGTGCCAGCTCACCAGGACTAGCGGGCTCCAATGAGCAGTTCTTC. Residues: CASSPGLAGSNEQFF.

The CDR3 region is CASSLGRDRGYEQYF. The CDR3 coding sequence is TGCGCCAGCAGTCTTGGCCGGGACAGGGGCTACGAGCAGTACTTC. This chain joins TRBV5-1 and TRBJ2-7, with TRBD1 matching over 10 bases. Trimming at V came to 5 bases and at J to 3 bases, leaving 8 bases not matched to a gene. From germline, CDR1 is SGHRS and CDR2 YFSETQ. CDR3 length: 15 residues.

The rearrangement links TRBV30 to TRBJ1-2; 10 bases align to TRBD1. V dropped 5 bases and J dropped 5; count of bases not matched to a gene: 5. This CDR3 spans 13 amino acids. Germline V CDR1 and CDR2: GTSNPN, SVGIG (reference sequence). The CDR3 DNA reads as TGTGCCTGGCGACAGGGGGCACGATATGGCTACACCTTC. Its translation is CAWRQGARYGYTF.

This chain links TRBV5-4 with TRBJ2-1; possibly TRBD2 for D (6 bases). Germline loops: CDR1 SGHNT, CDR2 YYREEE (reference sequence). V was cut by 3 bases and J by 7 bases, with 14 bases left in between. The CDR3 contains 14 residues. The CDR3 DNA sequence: TGTGCCAGCAGCTCGGGACTGGATTCGAATGAGCAGTTCTTC. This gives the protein CASSSGLDSNEQFF.

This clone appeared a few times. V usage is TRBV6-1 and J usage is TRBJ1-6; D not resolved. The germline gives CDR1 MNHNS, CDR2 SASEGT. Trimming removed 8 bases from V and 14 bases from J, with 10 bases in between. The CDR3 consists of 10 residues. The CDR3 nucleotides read TGTGCCAGCGCCGACGCGGCCCTCCACTTT. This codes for CASADAALHF.

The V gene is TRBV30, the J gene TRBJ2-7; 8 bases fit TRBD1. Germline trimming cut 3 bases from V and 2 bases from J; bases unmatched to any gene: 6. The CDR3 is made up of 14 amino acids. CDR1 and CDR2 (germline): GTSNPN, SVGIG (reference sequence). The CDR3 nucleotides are TGTGCCTGGAGCCCAGGACAGGGTGCCTACGAGCAGTACTTC. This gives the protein CAWSPGQGAYEQYF.

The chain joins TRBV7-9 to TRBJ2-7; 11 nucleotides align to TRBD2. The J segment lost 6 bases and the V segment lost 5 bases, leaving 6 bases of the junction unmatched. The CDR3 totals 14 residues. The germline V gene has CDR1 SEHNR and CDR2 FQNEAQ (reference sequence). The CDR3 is CASSQLAGGSEQYF. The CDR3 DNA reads TGTGCCAGCAGCCAGCTAGCGGGGGGTAGCGAGCAGTACTTC.

The CDR3 region has the DNA TGCGCCAGCAGCTTGGCCACAGGGTCGAACACTGAAGCTTTCTTT. Amino acid sequence: CASSLATGSNTEAFF. The chain is built from TRBV5-1 and TRBJ1-1; D possibly corresponds to TRBD1 (6 bases). The CDR3 extends over 15 amino acids. The V gene's germline CDR1 is SGHRS and CDR2 YFSETQ. Between the trimmed V and J ends, which lost 0 bases and 1 base, there was a span of 10 bases. The full variable domain, its missing parts supplied by reference TRBV5-1 and TRBJ1-1, is KAGVTQTPRYLIKTRGQQVTLSCSPISGHRSVSWYQQTPGQGLQFLFEYFSETQRNKGNFPGRFSGRQFSNSRSEMNVSTLELGDSALYLCASSLATGSNTEAFFGQGTRLTVV.

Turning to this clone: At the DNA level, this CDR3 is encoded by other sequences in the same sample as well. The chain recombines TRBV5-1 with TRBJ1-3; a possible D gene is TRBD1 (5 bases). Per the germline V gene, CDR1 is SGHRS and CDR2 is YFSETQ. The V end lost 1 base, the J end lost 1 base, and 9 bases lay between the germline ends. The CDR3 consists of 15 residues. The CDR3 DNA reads TGCGCCAGCAGCTTGCAGGGATCGTCTGGAAACACCATATATTTT. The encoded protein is CASSLQGSSGNTIYF. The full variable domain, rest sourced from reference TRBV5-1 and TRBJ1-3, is KAGVTQTPRYLIKTRGQQVTLSCSPISGHRSVSWYQQTPGQGLQFLFEYFSETQRNKGNFPGRFSGRQFSNSRSEMNVSTLELGDSALYLCASSLQGSSGNTIYFGEGSWLTVV.

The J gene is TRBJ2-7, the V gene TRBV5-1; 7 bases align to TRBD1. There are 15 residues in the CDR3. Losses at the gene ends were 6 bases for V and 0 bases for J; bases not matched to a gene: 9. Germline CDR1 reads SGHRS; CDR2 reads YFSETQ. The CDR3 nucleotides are TGCGCCAGCACTTTGGAGACAGGGTCCTCCTACGAGCAGTACTTC. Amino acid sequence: CASTLETGSSYEQYF.

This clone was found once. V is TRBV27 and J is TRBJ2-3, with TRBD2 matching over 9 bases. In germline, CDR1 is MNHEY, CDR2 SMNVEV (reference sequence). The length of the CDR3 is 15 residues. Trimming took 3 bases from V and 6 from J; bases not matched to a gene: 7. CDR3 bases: TGTGCCAGCAGTTTCGGGCGGGAGGGCTTGGATACGCAGTATTTT. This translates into CASSFGREGLDTQYF.

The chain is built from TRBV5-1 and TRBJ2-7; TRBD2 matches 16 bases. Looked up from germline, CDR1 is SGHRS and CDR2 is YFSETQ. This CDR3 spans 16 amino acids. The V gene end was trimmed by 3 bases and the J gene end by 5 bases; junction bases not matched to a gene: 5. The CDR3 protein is CASSWGLAGGHNEQYF. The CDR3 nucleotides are TGCGCCAGCAGCTGGGGACTAGCGGGAGGGCACAACGAGCAGTACTTC.

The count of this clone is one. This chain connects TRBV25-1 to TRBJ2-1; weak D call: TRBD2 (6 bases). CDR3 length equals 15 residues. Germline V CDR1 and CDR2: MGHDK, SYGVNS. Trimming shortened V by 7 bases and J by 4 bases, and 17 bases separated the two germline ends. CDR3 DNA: TGTGCCAGCATCGGGAGTCGAGCAGCTTACAATGAGCAGTTCTTC. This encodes CASIGSRAAYNEQFF. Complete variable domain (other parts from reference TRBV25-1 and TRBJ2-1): EADIYQTPRYLVIGTGKKITLECSQTMGHDKMYWYQQDPGMELHLIHYSYGVNSTEKGDLSSESTVSRIRTEHFPLTLESARPSHTSQYLCASIGSRAAYNEQFFGPGTRLTVL.

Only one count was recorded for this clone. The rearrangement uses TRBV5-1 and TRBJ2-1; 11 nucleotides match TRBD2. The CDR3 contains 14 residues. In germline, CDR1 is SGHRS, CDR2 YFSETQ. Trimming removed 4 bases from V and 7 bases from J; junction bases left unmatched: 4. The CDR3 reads CASSRRLAGNEQFF. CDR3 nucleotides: TGCGCCAGCAGCCGTCGACTAGCGGGGAATGAGCAGTTCTTC.

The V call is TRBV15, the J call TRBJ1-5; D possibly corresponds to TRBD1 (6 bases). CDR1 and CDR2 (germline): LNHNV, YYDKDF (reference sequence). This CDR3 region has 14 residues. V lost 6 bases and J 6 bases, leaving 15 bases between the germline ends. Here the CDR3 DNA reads TGTGCCACCAGGGGGCGACAACAGGGTCAGCCCCAGCATTTT. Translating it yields CATRGRQQGQPQHF. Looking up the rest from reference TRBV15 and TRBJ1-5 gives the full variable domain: DAMVIQNPRYQVTQFGKPVTLSCSQTLNHNVMYWYQQKSSQAPKLLFHYYDKDFNNEADTPDNFQSRRPNTSFCFLDIRSPGLGDTAMYLCATRGRQQGQPQHFGDGTRLSIL.

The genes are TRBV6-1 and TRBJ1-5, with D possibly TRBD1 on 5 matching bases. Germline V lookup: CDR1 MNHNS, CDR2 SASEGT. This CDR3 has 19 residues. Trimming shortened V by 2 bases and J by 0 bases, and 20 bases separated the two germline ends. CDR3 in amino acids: CASSERRRGEHYSNQPQHF. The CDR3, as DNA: TGTGCCAGCAGTGAAAGGAGGAGGGGAGAGCACTATAGCAATCAGCCCCAGCATTTT.

CDR3 residues: CANGRGNTGELFF. CDR3 nucleotides: TGTGCCAACGGCAGGGGAAACACCGGGGAGCTGTTTTTT. J is TRBJ2-2 and V is TRBV10-3; TRBD1 might be the D (6 bases). CDR3 length: 13 amino acids. From germline, CDR1 is ENHRY and CDR2 SYGVKD. V was clipped by 10 bases and J by 2 bases, with 11 bases between them.

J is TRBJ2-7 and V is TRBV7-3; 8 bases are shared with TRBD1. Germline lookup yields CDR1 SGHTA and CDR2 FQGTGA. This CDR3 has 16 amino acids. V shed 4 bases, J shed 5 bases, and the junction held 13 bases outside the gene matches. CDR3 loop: CASSYLFSGGVHEQYF. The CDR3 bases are TGTGCCAGCAGCTACCTCTTTTCAGGGGGCGTCCACGAGCAGTACTTC.

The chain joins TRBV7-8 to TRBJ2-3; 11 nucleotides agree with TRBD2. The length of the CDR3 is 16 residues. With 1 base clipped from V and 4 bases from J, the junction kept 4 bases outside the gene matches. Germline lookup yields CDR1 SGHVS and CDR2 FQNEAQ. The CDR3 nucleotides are TGTGCCAGCAGCTTAGTTAGGACTAGCGGGCCAGATACGCAGTATTTT. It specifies CASSLVRTSGPDTQYF.

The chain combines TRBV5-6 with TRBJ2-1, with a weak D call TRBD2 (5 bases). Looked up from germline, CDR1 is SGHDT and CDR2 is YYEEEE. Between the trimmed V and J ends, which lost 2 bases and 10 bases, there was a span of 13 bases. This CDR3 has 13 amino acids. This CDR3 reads CASSFPSIGEQFF. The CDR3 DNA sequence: TGTGCCAGCAGCTTCCCTAGCATAGGCGAGCAGTTCTTC.

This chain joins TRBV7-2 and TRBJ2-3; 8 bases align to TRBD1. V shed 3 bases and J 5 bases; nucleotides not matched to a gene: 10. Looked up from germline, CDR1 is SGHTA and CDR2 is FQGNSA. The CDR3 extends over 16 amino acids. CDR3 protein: CASSLGPDRAGDTQYF. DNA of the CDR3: TGTGCCAGCAGCTTGGGACCGGACAGGGCCGGAGATACGCAGTATTTT. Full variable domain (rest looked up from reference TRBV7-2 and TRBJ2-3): GAGVSQSPSNKVTEKGKDVELRCDPISGHTALYWYRQSLGQGLEFLIYFQGNSAPDKSGLPSDRFSAERTGGSVSTLTIQRTQQEDSAVYLCASSLGPDRAGDTQYFGPGTRLTVL.

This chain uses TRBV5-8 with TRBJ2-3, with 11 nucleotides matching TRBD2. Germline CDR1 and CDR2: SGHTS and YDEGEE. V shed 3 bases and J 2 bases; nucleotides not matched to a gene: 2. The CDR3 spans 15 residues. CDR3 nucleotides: TGTGCCAGCAGCTCACTAGCGGGGGACACAGATACGCAGTATTTT. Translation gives CASSSLAGDTDTQYF.

The CDR3 reads CASSLTGSREGSGELFF. The DNA of the CDR3 is TGTGCCAGCAGCTTGACAGGATCTCGGGAGGGCTCCGGGGAGCTGTTTTTT. The rearrangement joins TRBV5-5 to TRBJ2-2, with TRBD2 matching 8 bases. The junction had 11 bases not matched to a gene; V was cut back by 1 base and J by 6 bases. This CDR3 is 17 amino acids long. Per germline, CDR1 SGHKS and CDR2 YYEKEE (reference sequence).

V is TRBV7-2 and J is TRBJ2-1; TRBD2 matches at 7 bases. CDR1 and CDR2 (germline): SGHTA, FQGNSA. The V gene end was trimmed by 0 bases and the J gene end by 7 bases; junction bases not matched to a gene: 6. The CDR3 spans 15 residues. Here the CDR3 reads CASSLALVGGNEQFF. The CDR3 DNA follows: TGTGCCAGCAGCTTAGCGTTAGTGGGGGGGAATGAGCAGTTCTTC.

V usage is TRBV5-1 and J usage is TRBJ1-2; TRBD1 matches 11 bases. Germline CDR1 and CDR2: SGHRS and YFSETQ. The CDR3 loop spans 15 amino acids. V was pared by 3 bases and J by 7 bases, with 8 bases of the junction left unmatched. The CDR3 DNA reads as TGCGCCAGCAGCTCCCCCGGGACAGGGGGAGGTGGCTACACCTTC. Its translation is CASSSPGTGGGGYTF.